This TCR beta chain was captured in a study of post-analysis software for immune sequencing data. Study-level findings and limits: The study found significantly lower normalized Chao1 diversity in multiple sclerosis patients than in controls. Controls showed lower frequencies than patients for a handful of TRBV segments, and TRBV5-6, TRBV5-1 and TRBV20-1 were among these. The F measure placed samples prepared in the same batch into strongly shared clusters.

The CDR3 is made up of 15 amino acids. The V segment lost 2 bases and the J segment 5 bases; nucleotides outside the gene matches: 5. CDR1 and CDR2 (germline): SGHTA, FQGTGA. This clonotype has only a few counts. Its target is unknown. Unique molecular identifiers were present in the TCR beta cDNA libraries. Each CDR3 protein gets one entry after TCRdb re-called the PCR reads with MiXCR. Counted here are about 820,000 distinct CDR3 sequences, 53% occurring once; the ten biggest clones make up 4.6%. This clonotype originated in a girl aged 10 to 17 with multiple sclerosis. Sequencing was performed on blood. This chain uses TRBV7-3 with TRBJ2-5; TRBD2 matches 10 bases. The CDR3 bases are TGTGCCAGCAGCTTAGCTAGCGGGAGTTACGAGACCCAGTACTTC. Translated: CASSLASGSYETQYF.